What follows are 8 T cell receptor beta chains derived from one specimen sequenced in a study of blood T cell repertoires in COVID-19. TCRdb's table, derived via immunoSEQ multiplex PCR, lists solely in-frame clones and lacks some. The data show 150,000 to 200,000 clones, with 82% seen just once and 8.4% held by the top ten. Input material: peripheral blood. The receptor set was obtained from a woman aged 70 to 79 with acute or convalescent COVID-19.

This clone showed up just a few times. V and J are TRBV5-1 and TRBJ2-3, with 7 positions matching TRBD2. J gave up 5 bases and V 4 bases, and 10 bases lay outside the gene matches. Germline values: CDR1 SGHRS, CDR2 YFSETQ. This CDR3 is built from 15 residues. The CDR3 DNA follows: TGCGCCAGCAGCCCCTGGGGGGGGGACGGAGATACGCAGTATTTT. Translated: CASSPWGGDGDTQYF.

Within the sample, this clone is medium-sized. This chain joins TRBV5-1 and TRBJ1-1; the D gene is possibly TRBD1 (6 bases). CDR3 length: 14 amino acids. Germline CDR1 SGHRS, CDR2 YFSETQ. V shed 4 bases and J shed 7 bases, with 17 bases lying between them. CDR3 bases: TGCGCCAGCAGCGCCAACAGGGTTAGGTTTGAAGCTTTCTTT. It translates to CASSANRVRFEAFF.

This clone has more than one count but fewer than ten. The chain employs TRBV19 and TRBJ1-1, with 9 bases that match TRBD1. Looked up from germline, CDR1 is LNHDA and CDR2 is SQIVND (reference sequence). This CDR3 comprises 15 residues. Trimming cost V 4 bases and J 4 bases; bases outside gene matches: 7. For the CDR3, the DNA is TGTGCCAGTAGTACCCCACAGGGGGCGAGCACTGAAGCTTTCTTT. This gives the protein CASSTPQGASTEAFF. The variable domain in full, completed from reference TRBV19 and TRBJ1-1, reads DGGITQSPKYLFRKEGQNVTLSCEQNLNHDAMYWYRQDPGQGLRLIYYSQIVNDFQKGDIAEGYSVSREKKESFPLTVTSAQKNPTAFYLCASSTPQGASTEAFFGQGTRLTVV.

The count of this clone is one. The chain combines TRBV7-2 with TRBJ2-2; TRBD1 agrees at 8 bases. The CDR3 spans 15 residues. The junction had 1 base not matched to a gene; V was cut back by 4 bases and J by 0 bases. CDR1 SGHTA and CDR2 FQGNSA come from the germline V gene. DNA of the CDR3: TGTGCCAGCAGCTGGGACAGGACGAACACCGGGGAGCTGTTTTTT. Protein product: CASSWDRTNTGELFF.

The V and J genes are TRBV7-2 and TRBJ2-1; tentative D call: TRBD2 (6 bases). The CDR3 length is 14 residues. V lost 5 bases and J lost 4, with 12 bases in between. CDR1 and CDR2 (germline): SGHTA, FQGNSA. CDR3 sequence reads: CASSAGRTYNEQFF. The CDR3 DNA sequence: TGTGCCAGCAGCGCGGGACGGACGTACAATGAGCAGTTCTTC.

Only a few counts were recorded for this clone. J is TRBJ1-3 and V is TRBV9; TRBD1 matches 8 bases. This CDR3 contains 17 residues. V trimming: 2 bases; J trimming: 3 bases; junction bases outside the gene matches: 10. The germline gives CDR1 SGDLS, CDR2 YYNGEE. Here the CDR3 DNA reads TGTGCCAGCAGCGTCTCAGGGGGCAGGGGGAGTGGAAACACCATATATTTT. Translation: CASSVSGGRGSGNTIYF.

V gene TRBV10-1 combines with J gene TRBJ2-2; D may be TRBD1 (5 bases). The V and J ends lost 8 bases and 7 bases respectively, with 14 bases between them. The germline gives CDR1 WNHNN, CDR2 SYGVQD (reference sequence). The CDR3 is 13 residues long. The CDR3 loop reads CASQGAFGGELFF. In nucleotides, the CDR3 is TGCGCCAGCCAAGGGGCCTTTGGCGGGGAGCTGTTTTTT.

The count of this clone is one. This rearrangement joins TRBV28 to TRBJ1-2; no firm D call. V lost 3 bases and J 4 bases, leaving 9 bases between the germline ends. The length of the CDR3 is 13 residues. CDR1 and CDR2 from the germline V gene are MDHEN and SYDVKM. DNA of the CDR3: TGTGCCAGCAGTTTGGGCAGCTCCTATGGCTACACCTTC. This translates into CASSLGSSYGYTF.